This TCR beta chain was found in a study of glioma-infiltrating T cells. TCR alpha and beta CDR3 regions were amplified from RNA using iRepertoire nested multiplex PCR. A single record per CDR3 protein comes from TCRdb applying MiXCR to the multiplex PCR reads. Among roughly 350,000 distinct CDR3 sequences listed, more than 35% were seen once. Germline CDR1 and CDR2: LNHNV and YYDKDF (reference sequence). The V end lost 0 bases, the J end lost 2 bases, and 11 bases lay between the germline ends. This CDR3 region has 15 residues. Regarding the study as a whole: Very few CDR3 sequences were shared between tissue and blood.

This clonotype was seen repeatedly, ten times or more. The antigen remains undetermined. This chain uses TRBV15 with TRBJ2-7; D possibly corresponds to TRBD1 (5 bases). This TCR was recovered from a human donor with low-grade glioma or glioblastoma, undergoing nonglioma brain surgery, or in good health (not recorded which). Sequenced sample: glioma tissue, nonneoplastic brain tissue, or PBMCs (not recorded which). CDR3 sequence: CATSREIGQTYEQYF. CDR3 nucleotides: TGTGCCACCAGCAGAGAAATCGGACAAACCTACGAGCAGTACTTC.